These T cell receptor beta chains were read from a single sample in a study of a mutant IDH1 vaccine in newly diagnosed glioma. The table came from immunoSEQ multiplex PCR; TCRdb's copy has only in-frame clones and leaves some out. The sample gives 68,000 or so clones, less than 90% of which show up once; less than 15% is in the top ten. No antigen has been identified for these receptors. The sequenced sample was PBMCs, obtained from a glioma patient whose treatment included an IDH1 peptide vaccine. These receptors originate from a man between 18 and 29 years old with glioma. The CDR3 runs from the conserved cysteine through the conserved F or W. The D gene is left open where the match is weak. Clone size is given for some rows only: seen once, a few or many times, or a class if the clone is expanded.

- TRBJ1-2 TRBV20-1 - CSATEGDGYTF TGCAGTGCCACCGAGGGAGATGGCTACACCTTC
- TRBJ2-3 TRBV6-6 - CASSYSERPLTDTQYF TGTGCCAGCAGTTACTCGGAACGGCCGTTGACAGATACGCAGTATTTT
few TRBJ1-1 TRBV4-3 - CASSQRPVNTEAFF TGCGCCAGCAGCCAGCGTCCAGTGAACACTGAAGCTTTCTTT
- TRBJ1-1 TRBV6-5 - CASSYSEGRSAFF TGTGCCAGCAGTTACTCTGAAGGGAGGTCGGCTTTCTTT
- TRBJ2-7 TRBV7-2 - CASSLRAGSGEQYF TGTGCCAGCAGCTTACGGGCGGGGTCAGGGGAGCAGTACTTC
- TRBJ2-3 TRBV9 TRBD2 CASSVRAGGNTDTQYF TGTGCCAGCAGCGTCAGAGCGGGGGGAAACACAGATACGCAGTATTTT
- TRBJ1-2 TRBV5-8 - CASSPGGLRVGYTF TGTGCCAGCAGTCCGGGGGGACTGCGGGTTGGCTACACCTTC
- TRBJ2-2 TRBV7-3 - CASSPTLGYTGELFF TGTGCCAGCAGCCCCACACTAGGGTACACCGGGGAGCTGTTTTTT
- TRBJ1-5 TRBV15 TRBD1 CATSRPQGQPQHF TGTGCCACCAGCAGGCCACAGGGGCAGCCCCAGCATTTT
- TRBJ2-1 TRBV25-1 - CASSDSRVAGRNEQFF TGTGCCAGCAGTGATTCCCGGGTTGCAGGTCGGAATGAGCAGTTCTTC
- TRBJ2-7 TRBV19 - CASSMGLSYEQYF TGTGCCAGTAGTATGGGGCTCTCCTACGAGCAGTACTTC
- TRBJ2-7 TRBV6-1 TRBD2 CASSEGLAGAYEQYF TGTGCCAGCAGTGAAGGGCTAGCGGGCGCCTACGAGCAGTACTTC
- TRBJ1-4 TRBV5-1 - CASSLTGGSGKLFF TGCGCCAGCAGCTTAACGGGGGGGAGTGGAAAACTGTTTTTT
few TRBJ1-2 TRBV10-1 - CASSESGQINYGYTF TGCGCCAGCAGTGAGTCTGGACAGATTAACTATGGCTACACCTTC
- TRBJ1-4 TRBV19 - CASSARELGEKLFF TGTGCCAGTAGTGCCAGGGAGTTGGGAGAAAAACTGTTTTTT
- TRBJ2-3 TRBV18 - CASSLSRSTDTQYF TGTGCCAGCTCACTCAGTCGTAGCACAGATACGCAGTATTTT
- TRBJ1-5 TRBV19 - CASSTLLQGVPGNQPQHF TGTGCCAGTAGTACCCTCCTACAGGGCGTACCCGGCAATCAGCCCCAGCATTTT
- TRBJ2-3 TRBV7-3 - CASSPWTGKTDTQYF TGTGCCAGCAGCCCATGGACTGGAAAGACCGATACGCAGTATTTT
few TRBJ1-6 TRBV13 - CASSLRQEYSPLHF TGTGCCAGCAGCTTGCGGCAGGAGTATTCACCCCTCCACTTT
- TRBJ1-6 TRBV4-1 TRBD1 CASSQVQGVKSPLHF TGCGCCAGCAGCCAAGTACAGGGGGTTAAATCACCCCTCCACTTT
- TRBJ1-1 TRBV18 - CASSPPGVWNSRNTEAFF TGTGCCAGCTCACCCCCAGGGGTATGGAACTCTAGGAACACTGAAGCTTTCTTT
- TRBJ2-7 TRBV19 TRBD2 CASSMTLAGPEQYF TGTGCCAGTAGTATGACCCTAGCGGGACCTGAGCAGTACTTC
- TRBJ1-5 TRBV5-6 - CASSLRGNQPQHF TGTGCCAGCAGCTTAAGGGGCAATCAGCCCCAGCATTTT
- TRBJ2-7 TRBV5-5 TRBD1 CASSLIQGALYEQYF TGTGCCAGCAGCTTGATTCAGGGGGCACTCTACGAGCAGTACTTC
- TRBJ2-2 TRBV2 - CASSTTQLYTGELFF TGTGCCAGCAGCACGACTCAATTATACACCGGGGAGCTGTTTTTT
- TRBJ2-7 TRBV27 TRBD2 CASSFSSGGSYEQYF TGTGCCAGCAGTTTTAGTAGCGGGGGTTCGTACGAGCAGTACTTC
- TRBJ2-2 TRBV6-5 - CASSWLKVTPGELFF TGTGCCAGCAGTTGGCTAAAGGTCACCCCCGGGGAGCTGTTTTTT
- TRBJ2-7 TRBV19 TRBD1 CASRGQGTSYEQYF TGTGCCAGTAGGGGACAGGGGACCTCCTACGAGCAGTACTTC
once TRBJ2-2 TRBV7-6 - CASSFGPNAYTGELFF TGTGCCAGCAGCTTTGGGCCAAATGCCTACACCGGGGAGCTGTTTTTT
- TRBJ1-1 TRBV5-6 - CASSPRGSTAGLGKAFF TGTGCCAGCAGCCCGCGTGGCTCGACCGCTGGGTTGGGCAAGGCTTTCTTT
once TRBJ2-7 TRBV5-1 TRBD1 CASSLGLGQGSREQYF TGCGCCAGCAGCTTGGGGTTGGGACAGGGATCGAGGGAGCAGTACTTC
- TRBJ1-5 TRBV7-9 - CASSRAGRSGNQPQHF TGTGCCAGCAGCCGGGCGGGGCGCTCTGGCAATCAGCCCCAGCATTTT
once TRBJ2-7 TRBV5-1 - CASSSWGAPYEQYF TGCGCCAGCAGCTCTTGGGGGGCGCCCTACGAGCAGTACTTC
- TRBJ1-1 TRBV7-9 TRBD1 CASSEGQANTEAFF TGTGCCAGCAGCGAGGGACAGGCGAACACTGAAGCTTTCTTT
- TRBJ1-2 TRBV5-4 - CASSLLGGVTGARGYGYTF TGTGCCAGCAGCTTGCTAGGGGGAGTCACGGGCGCACGGGGCTATGGCTACACCTTC
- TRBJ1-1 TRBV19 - CASSLNSNTEAFF TGTGCCAGCTCACTAAATTCGAACACTGAAGCTTTCTTT
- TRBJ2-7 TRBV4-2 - CASSQDREHSSYEQYF TGTGCCAGCAGCCAAGATCGCGAACACAGCTCCTACGAGCAGTACTTC
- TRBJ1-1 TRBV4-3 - CASSQDPGAAEAFF TGCGCCAGCAGCCAAGATCCGGGGGCGGCTGAAGCTTTCTTT
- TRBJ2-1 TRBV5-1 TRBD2 CASSSGDSGGNVDEQFF TGCGCCAGCAGCTCGGGAGATAGCGGGGGCAATGTGGATGAGCAGTTCTTC
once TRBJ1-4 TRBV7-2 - CASSPPRGTNEKLFF TGTGCCAGCAGCCCACCCCGCGGCACTAATGAAAAACTGTTTTTT
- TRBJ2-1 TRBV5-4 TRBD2 CASRMGTSGTYNEQFF TGTGCCAGCAGAATGGGGACTAGCGGGACCTACAATGAGCAGTTCTTC
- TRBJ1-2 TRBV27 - CASSLRTKLFPKGSYGYTF TGTGCCAGCAGTTTAAGAACAAAACTTTTTCCCAAGGGCTCCTATGGCTACACCTTC
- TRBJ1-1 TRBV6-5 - CASTPMWGLSTEAFF TGTGCCAGCACCCCAATGTGGGGTTTATCCACTGAAGCTTTCTTT
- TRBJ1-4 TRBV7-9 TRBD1 CASSITGGEEKLFF TGTGCCAGCAGCATCACAGGGGGGGAGGAAAAACTGTTTTTT
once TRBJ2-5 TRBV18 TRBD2 CASSPTVAGAETQYF TGTGCCAGCTCACCAACGGTAGCGGGGGCCGAGACCCAGTACTTC
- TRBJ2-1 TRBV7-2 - CASSSMGLVDEQFF TGTGCCAGCAGCTCAATGGGCCTAGTTGATGAGCAGTTCTTC
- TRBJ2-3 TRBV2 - CASTGRDTQYF TGTGCCAGCACCGGGCGGGATACGCAGTATTTT
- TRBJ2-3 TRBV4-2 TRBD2 CASSQRLAGATDTQYF TGTGCCAGCAGCCAGAGACTAGCGGGAGCGACAGATACGCAGTATTTT
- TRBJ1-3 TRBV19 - CASSILGQSGNTIYF TGTGCCAGTAGTATACTGGGACAATCGGGAAACACCATATATTTT
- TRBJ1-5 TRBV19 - CASSIGSRGSEAQHF TGTGCCAGTAGTATAGGAAGCAGGGGATCAGAGGCCCAGCATTTT
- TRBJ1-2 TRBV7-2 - CASSRRGVTYGYTF TGTGCCAGCAGCCGACGTGGGGTTACCTATGGCTACACCTTC
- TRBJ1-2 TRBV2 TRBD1 CASTTGTGGAGYGYTF TGTGCCAGCACCACCGGGACAGGGGGCGCAGGTTATGGCTACACCTTC
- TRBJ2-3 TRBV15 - CATSRDFRDTQYF TGTGCCACCAGCAGAGATTTTCGTGATACGCAGTATTTT
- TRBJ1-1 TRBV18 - CASSPGEGTEAFF TGTGCCAGCTCACCAGGGGAGGGCACTGAAGCTTTCTTT